These 9 T cell receptor beta chains came from one sample sequenced in a study of CD8 T cells in ankylosing spondylitis. Study results and limitations: A TCR beta motif made of fewer than ten highly homologous variants seemed typical of ankylosing spondylitis blood.

These receptors lack a known antigen. TCRdb analysed the 5' RACE reads with MiXCR anew, one entry per CDR3 protein. The sample has more than 400,000 distinct CDR3 sequences, about 5.4% seen once. Sequencing used blood, either unsorted or a sorted T cell fraction (not recorded which). These receptor sequences come from a male donor with ankylosing spondylitis.

There are many counts of this clonotype. The chain is built from TRBV20-1 and TRBJ2-1; D ambiguous. Between the trimmed V and J ends, which lost 3 bases and 7 bases, there was a span of 7 bases. From germline, CDR1 is DFQATT and CDR2 SNEGSKA (reference sequence). This CDR3 is 11 amino acids long. The CDR3 sequence: CSASAGNEQFF. The CDR3 DNA sequence: TGCAGTGCTAGCGCTGGGAATGAGCAGTTCTTC.

This rearrangement joins TRBV10-3 to TRBJ1-1; no reliable D call. Germline CDR1 and CDR2: ENHRY and SYGVKD. The CDR3 has 15 amino acids. V gave up 3 bases and J gave up 2 bases, with 13 bases separating them. The CDR3 is CAISDGIILNTEAFF. The CDR3 bases are TGTGCCATCAGTGACGGAATAATCCTAAACACTGAAGCTTTCTTT.

This clonotype was seen many times. This clone may be a read error of a much larger clone one base away. The gene calls are TRBV5-1 and TRBJ1-2, with D unclear. The germline V gene encodes CDR1 SGHRS and CDR2 YFSETQ. The CDR3 length is 15 residues. Trimming removed 0 bases at V and 6 bases at J, with 15 bases between. Written as DNA, the CDR3 is TGCGCCAGCAGCTTGGGGTACAGTGTGGAGAATGGCTACACCTTC. This translates into CASSLGYSVENGYTF.

Ten or more counts support this clonotype. The chain couples TRBV6-5 to TRBJ2-7; perhaps TRBD2 as D (5 bases). The CDR3 totals 14 residues. V was shortened by 0 bases and J by 3 bases, with 9 bases between the two germline ends. Per the germline V gene, CDR1 is MNHEY and CDR2 is SVGAGI. The CDR3, as DNA: TGTGCCAGCAGTTACTCGAGGGAGAGCTACGAGCAGTACTTC. Its translation: CASSYSRESYEQYF.

In this sample, this clonotype turned up many times. This chain joins TRBV7-2 and TRBJ2-2; D is ambiguous. Trimming took off 5 bases at V and 2 bases at J, with 15 bases between the two ends. The CDR3 length is 16 residues. CDR1 and CDR2 from the germline V gene are SGHTA and FQGNSA. This chain's CDR3 is CASSRRSGVNTGELFF. The CDR3 nucleotides read TGTGCCAGCAGCCGAAGGTCAGGAGTTAACACCGGGGAGCTGTTTTTT. The entire variable domain, with the rest obtained from reference TRBV7-2 and TRBJ2-2, is as follows: GAGVSQSPSNKVTEKGKDVELRCDPISGHTALYWYRQSLGQGLEFLIYFQGNSAPDKSGLPSDRFSAERTGGSVSTLTIQRTQQEDSAVYLCASSRRSGVNTGELFFGEGSRLTVL.

This clonotype was detected ten times or more. The rearrangement joins TRBV4-1 to TRBJ2-7; D remains ambiguous. Trimming took off 3 bases at V and 4 bases at J, with 16 bases between the two ends. The CDR3 is 15 amino acids. Looked up from germline, CDR1 is MGHRA and CDR2 is YSYEKL. The CDR3 reads CASSHLTQGRYEQYF. CDR3 DNA sequence: TGCGCCAGCAGCCACTTAACTCAAGGGCGTTACGAGCAGTACTTC.

At least ten counts were recorded for this clonotype. The V and J genes are TRBV24-1 and TRBJ2-3, with D perhaps assigned TRBD1 or TRBD2 (6 bases each). Germline lookup yields CDR1 KGHDR and CDR2 SFDVKD. Deletions cut 4 bases from V and 6 bases from J, with 13 bases between. The CDR3 runs 14 residues. The CDR3 loop reads CATSDPRGPDTQYF. The CDR3 DNA reads as TGTGCCACCAGTGACCCCCGGGGGCCGGATACGCAGTATTTT.

This clonotype was seen at least ten times. J is TRBJ2-7 and V is TRBV20-1; perhaps TRBD2 as D (5 bases). CDR1 is DFQATT and CDR2 is SNEGSKA in the germline V gene (reference sequence). With 0 bases removed from V and 2 bases from J, the gap between germline ends came to 11 bases. The CDR3 is 14 amino acids. CDR3 coding DNA: TGCAGTGCTAGAGACTATAGCGTAACCTACGAGCAGTACTTC. Protein sequence: CSARDYSVTYEQYF.

This clonotype has only a few counts. V is TRBV21-1 and J is TRBJ2-1; the D call TRBD2 from the table was never checked on the DNA. TRBV21-1 corresponds to a pseudogene. The CDR3 spans 15 residues. The CDR3 here is CASSKPGTSTIEQFF. The CDR3 region has the DNA TGTGCCAGCAGCAAACCTGGGACTAGTACTATTGAGCAGTTCTTC.